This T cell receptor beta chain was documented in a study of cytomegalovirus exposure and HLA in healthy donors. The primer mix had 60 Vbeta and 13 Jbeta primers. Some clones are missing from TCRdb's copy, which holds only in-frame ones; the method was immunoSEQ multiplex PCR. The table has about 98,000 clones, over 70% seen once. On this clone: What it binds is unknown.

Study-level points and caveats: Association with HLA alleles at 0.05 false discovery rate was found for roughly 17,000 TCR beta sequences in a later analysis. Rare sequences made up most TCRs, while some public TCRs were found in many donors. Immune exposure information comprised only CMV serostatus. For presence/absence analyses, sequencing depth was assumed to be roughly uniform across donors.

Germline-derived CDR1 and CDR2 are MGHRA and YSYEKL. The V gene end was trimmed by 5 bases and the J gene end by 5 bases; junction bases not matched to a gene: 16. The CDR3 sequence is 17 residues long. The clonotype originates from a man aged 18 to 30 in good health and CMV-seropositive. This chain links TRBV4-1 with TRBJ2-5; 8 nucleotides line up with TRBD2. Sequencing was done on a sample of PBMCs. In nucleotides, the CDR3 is TGCGCCAGCAGCGGAGTGAGGCGGGGGGCTCTTGGGGAGACCCAGTACTTC. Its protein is CASSGVRRGALGETQYF.